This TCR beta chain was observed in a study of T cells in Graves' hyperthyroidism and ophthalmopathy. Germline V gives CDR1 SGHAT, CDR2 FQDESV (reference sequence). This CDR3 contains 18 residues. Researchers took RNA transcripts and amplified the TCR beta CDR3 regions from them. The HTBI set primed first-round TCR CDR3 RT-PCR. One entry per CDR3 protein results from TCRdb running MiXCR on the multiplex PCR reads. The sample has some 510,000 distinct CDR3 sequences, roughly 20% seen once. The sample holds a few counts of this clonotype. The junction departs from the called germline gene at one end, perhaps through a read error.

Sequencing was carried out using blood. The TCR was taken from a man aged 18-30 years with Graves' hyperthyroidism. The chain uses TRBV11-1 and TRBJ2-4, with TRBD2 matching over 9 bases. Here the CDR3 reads CASSEPTSGRRAQNIQYF. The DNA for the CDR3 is TGTGCCAGCAGCGAACCCACCAGCGGGAGGCGAGCCCAAAACATTCAGTACTTC.